This T cell receptor (beta chain) stems from a study of graft-versus-host responses after intestinal transplantation. Whole-study context: Anti-thymocyte globulin served as induction for all recipients, who then took tacrolimus and steroids for approximately 3 years. Study findings and constraints: Early declines in HvG clones that occurred post-transplant were associated with peak circulating GvH clone levels. Clonal ratios of graft-versus-host to host-versus-graft in allografts were high for patients exhibiting graft-donor T cell macrochimerism.

Clones were sequenced by immunoSEQ multiplex PCR, and TCRdb holds only the in-frame ones, with some missing. The top ten clones hold roughly 5.6% of a sample with around 97,000 clones, about 89% of them seen once. A few counts support this clone. Antigen specificity is unknown. This CDR3 comprises 14 residues. Germline CDR1 and CDR2: MGHRA and YSYEKL. V lost 7 bases and J lost 6, with 16 bases in between. This clonotype was sampled from a human donor who received an intestinal transplant. The chain has TRBV4-1 and TRBJ2-1; D gene uncertain. The sample in question was unstimulated CD8+ T cells sorted from spleen or lymph node cells, obtained before intestinal transplant. The CDR3 sequence: CASTSKPFGNEQFF. In DNA form, the CDR3 reads TGCGCCAGCACCTCCAAGCCGTTTGGCAATGAGCAGTTCTTC.